What follows are 11 T cell receptor beta chains derived from one specimen sequenced in a study of graft-versus-host responses after intestinal transplantation. No antigen has been identified for these receptors. Here immunoSEQ multiplex PCR was the method, and the copy in TCRdb shows in-frame clones only, minus some. The repertoire includes roughly 99,000 clones, roughly 89% of them detected once, and less than 0.85% sits in the top ten. The sample consisted of unstimulated CD4+ T cells sorted from spleen or lymph node cells, taken before transplant. Receptors were obtained from a human donor who was the organ donor for an intestinal transplant.

The V call is TRBV18, the J call TRBJ2-3; D not certain. Germline CDR1 KGHSH, CDR2 LQKENI. The CDR3 is made up of 13 amino acids. Trimming took off 5 bases at V and 4 bases at J, with 10 bases between the two ends. The CDR3 DNA reads as TGTGCCAGCTCAGTTACAAGCCCAGATACGCAGTATTTT. It encodes CASSVTSPDTQYF. Filled out from reference TRBV18 and TRBJ2-3, the complete variable domain reads NAGVMQNPRHLVRRRGQEARLRCSPMKGHSHVYWYRQLPEEGLKFMVYLQKENIIDESGMPKERFSAEFPKEGPSILRIQQVVRGDSAAYFCASSVTSPDTQYFGPGTRLTVL.

CDR3 DNA: TGTGCCAGCCAGACTAAGACAGCGAGGGGCTATGGCTACACCTTC. Encoded protein: CASQTKTARGYGYTF. The chain couples TRBV6-1 to TRBJ1-2, with D possibly being TRBD1 (5 bases). Germline lookup yields CDR1 MNHNS and CDR2 SASEGT. There are 15 residues in the CDR3. Deletions cut 8 bases from V and 4 bases from J, with 20 bases between.

CDR3 amino acids: CASSLIGSTGISPLHF. The CDR3 DNA reads as TGTGCCAGCAGCTTGATTGGATCTACAGGGATATCACCCCTCCACTTT. The V and J genes are TRBV5-5 and TRBJ1-6, with a possible D match to TRBD1 (6 bases). The CDR3 is made up of 16 amino acids. Trimming pared 1 base from V and 10 bases from J, leaving 18 bases between. Germline lookup yields CDR1 SGHKS and CDR2 YYEKEE (reference sequence).

The gene calls are TRBV7-7 and TRBJ2-5; no reliable D call. Germline assignment: CDR1 SSHAT and CDR2 FNYEAQ (reference sequence). The CDR3 covers 12 residues. The CDR3 reads CAPQRRKETQYF. DNA of the CDR3: TGTGCGCCACAAAGGAGAAAAGAGACCCAGTACTTC.

The chain couples TRBV9 to TRBJ2-1; 12 bases map to TRBD2. CDR1 is SGDLS and CDR2 is YYNGEE in the germline V gene. There are 14 residues in the CDR3. Losses at the gene ends were 2 bases for V and 10 bases for J; bases not matched to a gene: 4. The CDR3, as DNA: TGTGCCAGCAGCGTCCTAGCGGGAGGGAGGGAGCAGTTCTTC. The encoded protein is CASSVLAGGREQFF.

CDR3 sequence reads: CASSLQVMNTEAFF. The CDR3 region has the DNA TGCGCCAGCAGCCTACAGGTAATGAACACTGAAGCTTTCTTT. The chain uses TRBV5-1 and TRBJ1-1, with D possibly TRBD1 on 5 matching bases. CDR1 is SGHRS, CDR2 YFSETQ, per germline. The V end was cut by 4 bases, the J end by 0 bases, with 10 bases between. The CDR3 totals 14 residues.

A note on this clone: Other DNA sequences within the sample encode an identical CDR3. V gene TRBV11-3 combines with J gene TRBJ2-1, with a possible D match to TRBD1 (7 bases). The CDR3 has 13 amino acids. Deletions cut 1 base from V and 7 bases from J, with 8 bases between. Germline lookup yields CDR1 SGHNT and CDR2 YENEEA. This CDR3 reads CASSLAGGNEQFF. Written as DNA, the CDR3 is TGTGCCAGCAGCTTAGCAGGGGGGAATGAGCAGTTCTTC.

V usage is TRBV6-5 and J usage is TRBJ2-7; possible D gene TRBD1, 6 bases. CDR1 is MNHEY and CDR2 is SVGAGI in the germline V gene. The CDR3 length is 15 residues. Between the trimmed V and J ends, which lost 6 bases and 5 bases, there was a span of 20 bases. The CDR3 sequence: CASSRTGQLGHEQYF. CDR3 DNA: TGTGCCAGCAGCCGGACGGGACAATTGGGCCACGAGCAGTACTTC.

The chain combines TRBV6-5 with TRBJ1-5; TRBD1 matches at 8 bases. The CDR3 is made up of 15 amino acids. CDR1 MNHEY and CDR2 SVGAGI come from the germline V gene. After removal of 6 bases from V and 4 bases from J, the junction contained 8 bases not matched to a gene. In DNA, the CDR3 is TGTGCCAGCAGCCCCGGGACAGGAGGGAATCAGCCCCAGCATTTT. This encodes CASSPGTGGNQPQHF.

The chain employs TRBV5-4 and TRBJ2-3, with D possibly being TRBD2 (6 bases). Looked up from germline, CDR1 is SGHNT and CDR2 is YYREEE (reference sequence). The V and J ends lost 2 bases and 2 bases respectively, with 9 bases between them. CDR3 length equals 14 residues. In nucleotides, the CDR3 is TGTGCCAGCAGCTTAGGCGGGGACACAGATACGCAGTATTTT. Encoded protein: CASSLGGDTDTQYF.

The chain joins TRBV5-1 to TRBJ2-7; D is undetermined. CDR3 length equals 13 residues. Looked up from germline, CDR1 is SGHRS and CDR2 is YFSETQ. V was pared by 1 base and J by 0 bases, with 5 bases between. In nucleotides, the CDR3 is TGCGCCAGCAGCTTGACTGGCTCCTACGAGCAGTACTTC. Translated: CASSLTGSYEQYF.